Below, 12 T cell receptor beta chains from the same sample are listed, as sequenced in a study of multiple sclerosis patients with progressive multifocal leukoencephalopathy. Produced via immunoSEQ multiplex PCR; TCRdb's table is partial and in-frame only. This sample has roughly 28,000 clones, with approximately 90% found just once. Time point defined: before natalizumab initiation. Input material: PBMCs. These receptors originate from a human donor with multiple sclerosis.

The chain couples TRBV6-1 to TRBJ2-3; no definite D call. Trimming removed 7 bases from V and 2 bases from J, with 13 bases in between. The CDR3 length is 14 residues. Germline CDR1 reads MNHNS; CDR2 reads SASEGT. The chain's CDR3 is CASIPATDTDTQYF. Written as DNA, the CDR3 is TGTGCCAGCATCCCGGCGACTGACACAGATACGCAGTATTTT.

The J gene is TRBJ2-1, the V gene TRBV10-3, with TRBD1 as a possible D gene (5 bases). This CDR3 comprises 13 residues. Germline V gene sequence: CDR1 ENHRY, CDR2 SYGVKD. V was pared by 10 bases and J by 5 bases, with 15 bases between. CDR3 DNA: TGTGCCACCTCCGGTAAGGGGCACAATGAGCAGTTCTTC. Translating gives CATSGKGHNEQFF.

The chain links TRBV29-1 to TRBJ1-2, with 8 bases fitting TRBD1. Germline trimming cut 4 bases from V and 8 bases from J; bases unmatched to any gene: 9. Per germline, CDR1 SQVTM and CDR2 ANQGSEA. This CDR3 spans 13 amino acids. CDR3 DNA: TGCAGCGTTGCGGCAGGGGGCTCTAGGGGCTACACCTTC. Its protein is CSVAAGGSRGYTF.

This chain joins TRBV27 and TRBJ2-5; TRBD1 is a possible D gene (7 bases). Trimming stripped 5 bases from V and 7 bases from J, with 17 bases between. CDR3 length: 14 residues. The germline CDR1 and CDR2 sequences are MNHEY and SMNVEV (reference sequence). CDR3 sequence: CASSARSGGGTQYF. CDR3 bases: TGTGCCAGCAGTGCCCGATCAGGGGGAGGGACCCAGTACTTC.

The chain is built from TRBV5-6 and TRBJ2-3; 7 nucleotides match TRBD2. The CDR3 runs to 15 residues. Germline V CDR1 and CDR2: SGHDT, YYEEEE. Unmatched junction bases numbered 6, after V lost 2 bases and J lost 3 bases. CDR3 residues: CASSLPAGLTDTQYF. In DNA form, the CDR3 reads TGTGCCAGCAGCTTACCAGCGGGGTTAACAGATACGCAGTATTTT.

The CDR3 coding sequence is TGTGCCAGCAGCGCCCGCCAGTTTGGATGGGGGGAGACCCAGTACTTC. The encoded protein is CASSARQFGWGETQYF. The gene calls are TRBV5-6 and TRBJ2-5, with D perhaps matching TRBD1 or TRBD2 (5 bases each). Germline CDR1 and CDR2: SGHDT and YYEEEE. Trimming stripped 4 bases from V and 5 bases from J, with 21 bases between. The CDR3 sequence is 16 residues long.

This clone is a singleton in its sample. The chain combines TRBV6-5 with TRBJ1-2; 7 nucleotides line up with TRBD1. This CDR3 region has 12 residues. Germline CDR1 and CDR2: MNHEY and SVGAGI. V gave up 6 bases and J gave up 4 bases; unmatched junction bases: 2. The CDR3 DNA follows: TGTGCCAGCAGGAGGGGGCGCTATGGCTACACCTTC. Amino acids: CASRRGRYGYTF.

The chain's CDR3 is CASSQEQIAGFQETQYF. In DNA form, the CDR3 reads TGTGCCAGCAGCCAAGAGCAAATAGCGGGGTTCCAAGAGACCCAGTACTTC. The rearrangement links TRBV4-2 to TRBJ2-5, with 8 bases matching TRBD2. V lost 0 bases and J lost 1; bases outside the gene matches: 7. Germline-derived CDR1 and CDR2 are LGHNA and YNFKEQ. The length of the CDR3 is 17 residues.

The chain recombines TRBV29-1 with TRBJ1-2, with D perhaps matching TRBD1 (6 bases). The V end was cut by 7 bases, the J end by 0 bases, with 12 bases between. The CDR3 runs 13 residues. Germline values: CDR1 SQVTM, CDR2 ANQGSEA. The chain's CDR3 is CSARTDSNYGYTF. CDR3 coding DNA: TGCAGCGCAAGGACAGATTCTAACTATGGCTACACCTTC. The full variable domain, in which reference TRBV29-1 and TRBJ1-2 provide the parts outside the CDR3, is SAVISQKPSRDICQRGTSLTIQCQVDSQVTMMFWYRQQPGQSLTLIATANQGSEATYESGFVIDKFPISRPNLTFSTLTVSNMSPEDSSIYLCSARTDSNYGYTFGSGTRLTVV.

The J gene is TRBJ1-1, the V gene TRBV29-1; a possible D gene is TRBD1 (5 bases). This CDR3 spans 13 amino acids. V was cut by 6 bases and J by 0 bases, with 11 bases left in between. Germline V CDR1 and CDR2: SQVTM, ANQGSEA. CDR3 protein: CSVRGLMNTEAFF. The DNA for the CDR3 is TGCAGCGTCCGGGGACTGATGAACACTGAAGCTTTCTTT. Based on the CDR3 plus reference TRBV29-1 and TRBJ1-1, the full variable domain is SAVISQKPSRDICQRGTSLTIQCQVDSQVTMMFWYRQQPGQSLTLIATANQGSEATYESGFVIDKFPISRPNLTFSTLTVSNMSPEDSSIYLCSVRGLMNTEAFFGQGTRLTVV.

This clone appeared once. V is TRBV4-1 and J is TRBJ1-1; D gene uncertain. This CDR3 region has 14 residues. V dropped 3 bases and J dropped 6 bases, with 14 bases sitting between them. From germline, CDR1 is MGHRA and CDR2 YSYEKL. Here the CDR3 DNA reads TGCGCCAGCAGCCAGGACTACTACGTCGCTGAAGCTTTCTTT. Translating gives CASSQDYYVAEAFF.

The CDR3 region has the DNA TGTGCCAGCAGTGAAGGGAAGGGGCACACTGAAGCTTTCTTT. Protein sequence: CASSEGKGHTEAFF. The V and J genes are TRBV6-1 and TRBJ1-1; TRBD1 might be the D (5 bases). V was shortened by 1 base and J by 3 bases, with 9 bases between the two germline ends. The length of the CDR3 is 14 residues. Germline CDR1 reads MNHNS; CDR2 reads SASEGT.